A selection of T cell receptor beta chains follows, all from one sample in a study of cytomegalovirus exposure and HLA in healthy donors. Assay used: immunoSEQ multiplex PCR; TCRdb lists only in-frame clones, some missing. The repertoire includes about 150,000 clones, roughly 85% of them detected once, and 1% sits in the top ten. The sample taken for sequencing was PBMCs. These receptors were obtained from a boy under 10 years old in good health and CMV-seronegative. Each CDR3 is given with its conserved first and last residue. D genes are given only for firm matches.

V,J,D,CDR3
TRBV9,TRBJ1-5,TRBD1,CASSTGGNQPQHF
TRBV6-1,TRBJ1-1,.,CASGRGRAFF
TRBV28,TRBJ1-6,.,CASRLGGSSYNSPLHF
TRBV7-2,TRBJ2-6,.,CASSLASGAGANVLTF
TRBV19,TRBJ1-5,.,CASSIPRGTAHQPQHF
TRBV6-1,TRBJ1-2,TRBD1,CASSDRTGTTCGYTF
TRBV4-1,TRBJ1-5,.,CASSQEDGPGAQHF
TRBV6-1,TRBJ1-4,.,CASSRGGATNEKLFF
TRBV30,TRBJ1-1,TRBD1,CAWFSGQGATEAFF
TRBV28,TRBJ2-5,TRBD2,CASSQTGLAGFSETQYF